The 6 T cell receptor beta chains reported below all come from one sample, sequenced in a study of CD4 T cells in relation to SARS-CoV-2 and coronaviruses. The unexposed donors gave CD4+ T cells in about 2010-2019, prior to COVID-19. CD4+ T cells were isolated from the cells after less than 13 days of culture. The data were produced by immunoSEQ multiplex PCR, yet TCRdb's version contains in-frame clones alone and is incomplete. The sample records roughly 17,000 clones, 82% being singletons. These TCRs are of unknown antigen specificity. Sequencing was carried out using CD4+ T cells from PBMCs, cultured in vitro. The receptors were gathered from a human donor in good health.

In DNA, the CDR3 is TGTGCCTCTGGGGCGCGGGGCTACGAGCAGTACTTC. Protein product: CASGARGYEQYF. The rearrangement joins TRBV30 to TRBJ2-7; D perhaps matches TRBD2 (6 bases). V shed 7 bases and J shed 3 bases, with 13 bases lying between them. The CDR3 contains 12 residues. CDR1 is GTSNPN, CDR2 SVGIG, per germline (reference sequence).

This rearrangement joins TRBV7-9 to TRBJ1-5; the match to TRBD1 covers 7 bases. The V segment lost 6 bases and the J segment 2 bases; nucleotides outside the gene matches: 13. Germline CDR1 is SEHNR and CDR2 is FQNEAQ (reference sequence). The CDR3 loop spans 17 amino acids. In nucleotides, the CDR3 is TGTGCCAGCAGGGCCCCGACAGGGAAGATTGGCAATCAGCCCCAGCATTTT. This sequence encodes CASRAPTGKIGNQPQHF.

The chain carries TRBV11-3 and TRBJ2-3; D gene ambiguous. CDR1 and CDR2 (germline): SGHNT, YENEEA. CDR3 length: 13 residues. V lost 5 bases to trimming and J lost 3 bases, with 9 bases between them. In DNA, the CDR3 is TGTGCCAGCAGCCATCGTGGTACAGATACGCAGTATTTT. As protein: CASSHRGTDTQYF.

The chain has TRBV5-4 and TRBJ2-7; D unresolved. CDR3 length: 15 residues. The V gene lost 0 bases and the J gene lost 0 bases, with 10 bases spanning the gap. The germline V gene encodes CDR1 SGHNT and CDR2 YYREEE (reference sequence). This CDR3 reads CASSLALGFSYEQYF. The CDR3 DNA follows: TGTGCCAGCAGCTTGGCCCTAGGGTTCTCCTACGAGCAGTACTTC.

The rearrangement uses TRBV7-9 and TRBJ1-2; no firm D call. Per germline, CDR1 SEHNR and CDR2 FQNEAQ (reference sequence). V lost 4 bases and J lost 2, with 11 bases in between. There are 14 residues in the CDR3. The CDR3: CASSYPQYNYGYTF. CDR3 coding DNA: TGTGCCAGCAGCTATCCTCAGTACAACTATGGCTACACCTTC.

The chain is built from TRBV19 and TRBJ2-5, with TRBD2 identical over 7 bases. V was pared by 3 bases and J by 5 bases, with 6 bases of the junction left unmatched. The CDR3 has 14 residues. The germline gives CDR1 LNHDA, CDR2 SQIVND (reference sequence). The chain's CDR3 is CASSISGAAETQYF. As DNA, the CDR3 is TGTGCCAGTAGTATCAGCGGGGCGGCGGAGACCCAGTACTTC.